These T cell receptor beta chains were read from a single sample in a study of EBV T-cell therapy then PD-1 blockade in nasopharyngeal carcinoma. The protocol was immunoSEQ multiplex PCR, while the TCRdb copy is restricted to in-frame clones and leaves out a portion. Among roughly 20,000 clones listed, around four fifths were seen once. No antigen is known for these receptors. The sequences come from CD8+ T cells from blood, collected at approximately day 260 from a patient whose treatment included autologous EBV-specific T cells and nivolumab. Receptors originate from a man between 40 and 49 years old with nasopharyngeal carcinoma. The CDR3 runs from the conserved cysteine through the conserved F or W. Fields, in order: V gene, clone size, D gene, J gene, CDR3 DNA, CDR3 protein. A D gene is named only where the DNA matches it firmly. Not every row has a clone size; where given, it reads once, few, many or a size class.

V: TRBV5-1
size: .
D: .
J: TRBJ2-3
DNA: TGCGCCAGCAGCTTGGCCCTCGGGGAAATGAGGACAGATACGCAGTATTTT
CDR3: CASSLALGEMRTDTQYF

V: TRBV27
size: .
D: .
J: TRBJ2-7
DNA: TGTGCCAGCAGCCCTCGGGGGACCGATTTAAGCTCCTACGAGCAGTACTTC
CDR3: CASSPRGTDLSSYEQYF

V: TRBV9
size: .
D: TRBD2
J: TRBJ2-3
DNA: TGTGCCAGCAGCCCTCCGGGGGGGCGAAGCACAGATACGCAGTATTTT
CDR3: CASSPPGGRSTDTQYF

V: TRBV20-1
size: few
D: .
J: TRBJ2-2
DNA: TGCAGTGCTAGAGGACACCTTGGGTTGTTTTTT
CDR3: CSARGHLGLFF

V: TRBV7-9
size: .
D: TRBD2
J: TRBJ2-5
DNA: TGTGCCAGCAGCTCGGGGAGGGGTTCCGAGACCCAGTACTTC
CDR3: CASSSGRGSETQYF

V: TRBV10-2
size: few
D: .
J: TRBJ1-5
DNA: TGCGCCAGCAGTGGTGGAGGGGGTCAACAGCCCCAGCATTTT
CDR3: CASSGGGGQQPQHF

V: TRBV19
size: .
D: .
J: TRBJ2-3
DNA: TGTGCCAGTAGTATAAGTGGAGATACGCAGTATTTT
CDR3: CASSISGDTQYF

V: TRBV5-4
size: .
D: TRBD1
J: TRBJ2-1
DNA: TGTGCCAGCAGACCTCGAGGGGCAGGGGGTGAGCAGTTCTTC
CDR3: CASRPRGAGGEQFF

V: TRBV11-3
size: .
D: .
J: TRBJ2-7
DNA: TGTGCCAGCAGCCCTAACGGTCACGAGCAGTACTTC
CDR3: CASSPNGHEQYF

V: TRBV7-9
size: .
D: TRBD1
J: TRBJ1-1
DNA: TGTGCCAGCAGGGGACAGCTGAACACTGAAGCTTTCTTT
CDR3: CASRGQLNTEAFF

V: TRBV27
size: .
D: TRBD1
J: TRBJ1-6
DNA: TGTGCCAGCAGTGCCTCATGGGACAGCATAGGTTCACCCCTCCACTTT
CDR3: CASSASWDSIGSPLHF

V: TRBV10-3
size: .
D: TRBD2
J: TRBJ2-2
DNA: TGTGCCATCAGTGAGGCGGTTCGGGGAGGGACCGGGGAGCTGTTTTTT
CDR3: CAISEAVRGGTGELFF

V: TRBV2
size: .
D: .
J: TRBJ1-3
DNA: TGTGCCGGAGAGACAGGAAACACCATATATTTT
CDR3: CAGETGNTIYF

V: TRBV27
size: .
D: .
J: TRBJ2-7
DNA: TGTGCCAGCAGTTTTACGGGGGCAGTCTACGAGCAGTACTTC
CDR3: CASSFTGAVYEQYF

V: TRBV6-5
size: few
D: .
J: TRBJ2-7
DNA: TGTGCCAGTGAAATCGGGGGAGGTATGGACGAGCAGTACTTC
CDR3: CASEIGGGMDEQYF

V: TRBV6-1
size: .
D: TRBD1
J: TRBJ2-5
DNA: TGTGCCAGCAGTGAAGGGGCGGGCAGGGGGAAAGAGACCCAGTACTTC
CDR3: CASSEGAGRGKETQYF

V: TRBV19
size: .
D: TRBD1
J: TRBJ2-2
DNA: TGTGCCAGTAGTAAACAGGGGGCAAGGGGAACCGGGGAGCTGTTTTTT
CDR3: CASSKQGARGTGELFF

V: TRBV23-1
size: .
D: .
J: TRBJ1-4
DNA: TGCGCCAGCAGTCAATCGACCCCCCGGACAGAAGCAACTAATGAAAAACTGTTTTTT
CDR3: CASSQSTPRTEATNEKLFF

V: TRBV6-5
size: few
D: .
J: TRBJ1-5
DNA: TGTGCCAGCAGCTCGGGGGGTCAGCCCCAGCATTTT
CDR3: CASSSGGQPQHF

V: TRBV4-2
size: .
D: TRBD2
J: TRBJ2-2
DNA: TGTGCCAGCAGCTCCCCGCCGCGGGGGGGGGCGGGGGAGCTGTTTTTT
CDR3: CASSSPPRGGAGELFF

V: TRBV6-5
size: few
D: .
J: TRBJ1-2
DNA: TGTGCCAGCAGTTACGTTGGGGGGGGCTACACCTTC
CDR3: CASSYVGGGYTF

V: TRBV5-5
size: .
D: .
J: TRBJ2-7
DNA: TGTGCCAGCAGCCCGGACAGTCCCTACGAGCAGTACTTC
CDR3: CASSPDSPYEQYF

V: TRBV4-3
size: few
D: .
J: TRBJ2-7
DNA: TGCGCCAGCAGCCCGGCCTGGGGTGTTGTCCACGAGCAGTACTTC
CDR3: CASSPAWGVVHEQYF

V: TRBV6-5
size: .
D: TRBD1
J: TRBJ1-1
DNA: TGTGCCAGCAGTTACGGGACAGGGAACACTGAAGCTTTCTTT
CDR3: CASSYGTGNTEAFF

V: TRBV11-3
size: .
D: .
J: TRBJ1-3
DNA: TGTGCCAGCTCCCAAGGGGCGGGTTCCACTGGAAACACCATATATTTT
CDR3: CASSQGAGSTGNTIYF

V: TRBV4-3
size: .
D: .
J: TRBJ2-7
DNA: TGCGCCAGCAGCCAAGGTCATACGGGGCCAGCCTACGAGCAGTACTTC
CDR3: CASSQGHTGPAYEQYF

V: TRBV24-1
size: once
D: .
J: TRBJ2-2
DNA: TGTGCCACCAGTGATCACCGACGGACCGGGGAGCTGTTTTTT
CDR3: CATSDHRRTGELFF